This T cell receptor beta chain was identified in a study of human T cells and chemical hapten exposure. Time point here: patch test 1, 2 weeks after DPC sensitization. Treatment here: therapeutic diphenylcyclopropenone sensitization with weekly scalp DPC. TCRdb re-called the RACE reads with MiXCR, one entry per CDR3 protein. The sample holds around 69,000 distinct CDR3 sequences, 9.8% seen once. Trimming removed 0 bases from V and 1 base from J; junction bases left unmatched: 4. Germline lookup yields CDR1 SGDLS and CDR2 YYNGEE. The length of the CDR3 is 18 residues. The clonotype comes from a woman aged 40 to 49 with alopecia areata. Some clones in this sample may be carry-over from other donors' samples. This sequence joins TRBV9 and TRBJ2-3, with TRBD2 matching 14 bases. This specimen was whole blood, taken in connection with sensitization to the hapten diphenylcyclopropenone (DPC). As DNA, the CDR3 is TGTGCCAGCAGCGTAGCTGGGACTAGCGGGAGCCGCACAGATACGCAGTATTTT. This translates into CASSVAGTSGSRTDTQYF.